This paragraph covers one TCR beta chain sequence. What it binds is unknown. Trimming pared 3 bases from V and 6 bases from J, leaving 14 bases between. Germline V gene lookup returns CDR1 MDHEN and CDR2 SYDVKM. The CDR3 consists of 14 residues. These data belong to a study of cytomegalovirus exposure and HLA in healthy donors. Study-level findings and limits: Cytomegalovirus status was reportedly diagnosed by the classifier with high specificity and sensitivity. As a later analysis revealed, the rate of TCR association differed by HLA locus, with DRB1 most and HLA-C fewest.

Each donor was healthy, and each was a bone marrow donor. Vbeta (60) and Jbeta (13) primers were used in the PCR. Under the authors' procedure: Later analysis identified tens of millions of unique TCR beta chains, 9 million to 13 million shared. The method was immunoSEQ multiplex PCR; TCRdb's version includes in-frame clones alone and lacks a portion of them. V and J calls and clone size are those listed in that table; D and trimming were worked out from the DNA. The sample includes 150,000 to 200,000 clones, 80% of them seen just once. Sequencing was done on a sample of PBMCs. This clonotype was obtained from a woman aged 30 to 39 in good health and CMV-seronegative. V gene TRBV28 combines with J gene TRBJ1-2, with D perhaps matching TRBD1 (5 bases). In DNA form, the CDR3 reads TGTGCCAGCAGTTTTGTCGTCGGGGGTAATGGCTACACCTTC. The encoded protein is CASSFVVGGNGYTF.